Below, 3 T cell receptor beta chains from the same sample are listed, as sequenced in a study of cytomegalovirus exposure and HLA in healthy donors (dated by TCRdb to about 2017). Libraries were made using the immunoSEQ multiplex PCR assay. In TCRdb, the immuneACCESS table is reduced to in-frame sequences with V and J assigned. These tables do not hold every clone; where another copy was compared, an unresolved V gene accounts for under half, and the others remain unexplained. The sample table lists about 160,000 clones, over 80% of them with a count of one. The top ten clones comprise 2% to 2.5% of the sample. The sample consisted of PBMCs. These receptor sequences come from a man aged 30 to 45 in good health and CMV-seropositive.

This chain joins TRBV19 and TRBJ2-7; a weak D match, TRBD1 (6 bases). The CDR3 extends over 14 amino acids. The V end was cut by 3 bases, the J end by 4 bases, with 13 bases between. Germline CDR1 LNHDA, CDR2 SQIVND (reference sequence). CDR3 protein: CASSMAQGWYEQYF. The DNA of the CDR3 is TGTGCCAGTAGTATGGCCCAGGGGTGGTACGAGCAGTACTTC.

This chain uses TRBV11-2 with TRBJ1-4; 9 nucleotides match TRBD1. Germline V CDR1 and CDR2: SGHAT, FQNNGV. The CDR3 has 18 amino acids. V lost 4 bases to trimming and J lost 2 bases; unmatched junction nucleotides: 11. Here the CDR3 DNA reads TGTGCCAGCAGCTCGACGGACAGGGGTGGATGGACTAATGAAAAACTGTTTTTT. As protein: CASSSTDRGGWTNEKLFF.

The V and J genes are TRBV5-1 and TRBJ2-3; 8 bases align to TRBD2. The germline gives CDR1 SGHRS, CDR2 YFSETQ. J was trimmed by 2 bases and V by 2 bases; bases with no gene match: 10. The CDR3 length is 17 residues. As DNA, the CDR3 is TGCGCCAGCAGCTTCAGCGGCCGGGGGGGAGACACAGATACGCAGTATTTT. It specifies CASSFSGRGGDTDTQYF.